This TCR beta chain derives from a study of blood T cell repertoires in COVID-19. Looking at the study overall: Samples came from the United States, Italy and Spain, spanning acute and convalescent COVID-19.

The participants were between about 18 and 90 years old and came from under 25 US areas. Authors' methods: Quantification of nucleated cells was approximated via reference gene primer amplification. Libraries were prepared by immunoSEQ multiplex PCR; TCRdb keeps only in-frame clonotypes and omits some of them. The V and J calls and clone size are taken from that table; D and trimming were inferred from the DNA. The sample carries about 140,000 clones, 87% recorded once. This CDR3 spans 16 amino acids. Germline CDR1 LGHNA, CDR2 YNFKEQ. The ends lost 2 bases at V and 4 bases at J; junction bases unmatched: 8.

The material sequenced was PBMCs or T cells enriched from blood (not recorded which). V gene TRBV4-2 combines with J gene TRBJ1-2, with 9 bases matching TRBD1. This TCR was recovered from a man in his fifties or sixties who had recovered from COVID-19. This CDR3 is CASSQLTGGETYGYTF. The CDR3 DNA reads TGTGCCAGCAGCCAACTTACAGGGGGCGAGACCTATGGCTACACCTTC.